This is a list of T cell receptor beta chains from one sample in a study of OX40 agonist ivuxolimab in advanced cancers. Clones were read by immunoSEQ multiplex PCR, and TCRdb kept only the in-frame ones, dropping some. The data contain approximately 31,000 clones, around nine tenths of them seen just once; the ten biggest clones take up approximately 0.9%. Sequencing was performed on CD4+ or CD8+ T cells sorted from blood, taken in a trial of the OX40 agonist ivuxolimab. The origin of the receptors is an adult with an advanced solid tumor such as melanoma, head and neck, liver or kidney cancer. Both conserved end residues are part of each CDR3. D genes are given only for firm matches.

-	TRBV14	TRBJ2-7	CASSQEHIPSYEQYF	TGTGCCAGCAGCCAAGAACACATACCCTCCTACGAGCAGTACTTC
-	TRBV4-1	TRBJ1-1	CASSQDFAGAGNTEAFF	TGCGCCAGCAGCCAAGATTTTGCAGGGGCTGGGAACACTGAAGCTTTCTTT
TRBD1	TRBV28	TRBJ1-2	CASSTGDSYGYTF	TGTGCCAGCAGTACGGGGGACAGTTATGGCTACACCTTC
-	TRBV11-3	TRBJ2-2	CASSLNTGELFF	TGTGCCAGCAGTCTTAACACCGGGGAGCTGTTTTTT
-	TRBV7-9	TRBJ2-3	CASSSGLAGTQYF	TGTGCCAGCAGCTCAGGGTTGGCCGGTACGCAGTATTTT
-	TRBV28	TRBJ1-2	CASSLAWGYTF	TGTGCCAGCAGTTTGGCTTGGGGCTACACCTTC
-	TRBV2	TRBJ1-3	CASSGYSSGNTIYF	TGTGCCAGCAGTGGTTACAGCTCTGGAAACACCATATATTTT
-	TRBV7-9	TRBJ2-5	CASSAPAARGAETQYF	TGTGCCAGCAGCGCTCCCGCGGCAAGGGGCGCCGAGACCCAGTACTTC
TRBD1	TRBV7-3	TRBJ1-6	CASSYDRANSPLHF	TGTGCCAGCAGTTATGACAGGGCTAATTCACCCCTCCACTTT
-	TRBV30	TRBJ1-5	CAWSGQYSNQPQHF	TGTGCCTGGAGTGGCCAGTATAGCAATCAGCCCCAGCATTTT
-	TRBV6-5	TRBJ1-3	CASSLRGSGNTIYF	TGTGCCAGCAGCCTTAGGGGATCTGGAAACACCATATATTTT
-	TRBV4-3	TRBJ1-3	CASSQERAGSHSGNTIYF	TGCGCCAGCAGCCAGGAAAGGGCAGGTTCCCACTCTGGAAACACCATATATTTT
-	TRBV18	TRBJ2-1	CASSPVAGFSEQFF	TGTGCCAGCTCCCCTGTCGCGGGATTTAGTGAGCAGTTCTTC
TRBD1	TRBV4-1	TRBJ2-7	CASSRRDREISEQYF	TGCGCCAGCAGCCGAAGGGACAGGGAAATCTCCGAGCAGTACTTC
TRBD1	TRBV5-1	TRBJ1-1	CASSVTGTGATEAFF	TGCGCCAGCAGCGTAACCGGGACAGGGGCCACTGAAGCTTTCTTT
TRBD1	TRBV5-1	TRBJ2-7	CASSLSRDSYEQYF	TGCGCCAGCAGCTTGAGCCGGGACAGCTACGAGCAGTACTTC
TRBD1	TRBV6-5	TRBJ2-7	CASSYGTGMYEQYF	TGTGCCAGCAGTTACGGGACAGGGATGTACGAGCAGTACTTC
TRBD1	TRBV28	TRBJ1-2	CASSSTTGVSWGGDGYTF	TGTGCCAGCAGTTCAACGACAGGGGTTAGCTGGGGAGGAGATGGCTACACCTTC
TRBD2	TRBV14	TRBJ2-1	CASSQDQRTSGSFYNEQFF	TGTGCCAGCAGCCAAGATCAGAGGACTAGCGGGAGTTTCTACAATGAGCAGTTCTTC
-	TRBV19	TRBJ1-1	CASSWSNTEAFF	TGTGCCAGTAGTTGGTCGAACACTGAAGCTTTCTTT
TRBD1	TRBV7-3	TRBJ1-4	CASRYTGGITNEKLFF	TGTGCCAGCAGGTACACAGGGGGAATAACTAATGAAAAACTGTTTTTT
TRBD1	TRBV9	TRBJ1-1	CASSETGGGTEAFF	TGTGCCAGCAGCGAGACAGGGGGAGGTACTGAAGCTTTCTTT
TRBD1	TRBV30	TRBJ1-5	CAWSHRDRGGGSNQPQHF	TGTGCCTGGAGTCACCGGGACAGGGGTGGAGGAAGCAATCAGCCCCAGCATTTT
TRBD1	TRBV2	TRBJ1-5	CASSLQGADQPQHF	TGTGCCAGCAGTCTACAGGGGGCAGATCAGCCCCAGCATTTT
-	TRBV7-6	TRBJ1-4	CASSLTGGDEKLFF	TGTGCCAGCAGCTTAACGGGGGGGGATGAAAAACTGTTTTTT
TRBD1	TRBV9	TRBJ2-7	CASSVGTGQSYEQYF	TGTGCCAGCAGCGTAGGGACAGGGCAGTCCTACGAGCAGTACTTC
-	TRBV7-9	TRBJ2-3	CASSVRPRGDTDTQYF	TGTGCCAGCAGCGTCAGACCCAGGGGGGACACAGATACGCAGTATTTT
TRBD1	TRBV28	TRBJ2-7	CASSSTGTGVYEQYF	TGTGCCAGCAGTTCCACCGGGACAGGGGTCTACGAGCAGTACTTC